The 3 T cell receptor beta chains in this list originate from one sample, sequenced in a study of graft-versus-host responses after intestinal transplantation. The method was immunoSEQ multiplex PCR; TCRdb's version includes in-frame clones alone and lacks a portion of them. The sample has approximately 25,000 clones; around 94% are singletons. The sequencing here drew on PBMCs, taken around 29 days after intestinal transplant. These receptors came from a human patient who received an intestinal transplant, so some T cells may come from the graft donor.

V gene TRBV11-2 combines with J gene TRBJ2-2; D is perhaps TRBD1 or TRBD2 (5 bases each). CDR1 is SGHAT, CDR2 FQNNGV, per germline. The CDR3 runs 16 residues. V lost 5 bases to trimming and J lost 1 base, with 14 bases between them. The CDR3 reads CASSDTGTRNTGELFF. The DNA of the CDR3 is TGTGCCAGCAGCGATACCGGGACCCGGAACACCGGGGAGCTGTTTTTT.

This clone was seen just once. The chain is built from TRBV6-5 and TRBJ2-1; D remains unclear. Germline CDR1 MNHEY, CDR2 SVGAGI. V lost 3 bases and J 6 bases, leaving 9 bases between the germline ends. The CDR3 sequence is 13 residues long. The chain's CDR3 is CASSYGLGNEQFF. The CDR3 region has the DNA TGTGCCAGCAGTTATGGGTTAGGCAATGAGCAGTTCTTC.

The V call is TRBV4-3, the J call TRBJ2-5; the D is unclear. The tail of the sequence fits TRBJ2-7 better, so the J call may be wrong. CDR1 is LGHNA and CDR2 is YSLEER in the germline V gene. The CDR3 sequence is 15 residues long. The CDR3 DNA follows: TGCGCCAGCAGCCAAGGCTCGGCGGCCTCCTACGAGCAGTACTTC. Its translation: CASSQGSAASYEQYF.